This TCR beta chain was identified during a study of cytomegalovirus exposure and HLA in healthy donors. CDR1 and CDR2 (germline): SGHRS, YFSETQ. With 2 bases clipped from V and 0 bases from J, the junction kept 8 bases outside the gene matches. This CDR3 is built from 17 residues. Note on this clone: No antigen is known for it.

Regarding the study as a whole: The authors assumed roughly uniform sequencing depth across donors for presence/absence analyses. The study carried out a later analysis of TCR beta sequences. It associated some 17,000 of them with specific HLA alleles at a false discovery rate of 0.05.

The PCR contained 60 Vbeta and 13 Jbeta primers. Produced via immunoSEQ multiplex PCR; TCRdb's table is partial and in-frame only. The sample yields about 160,000 clones, 60% to 85% seen once. The V and J genes are TRBV5-1 and TRBJ2-1, with 7 bases matching TRBD1. The TCR originated in a woman aged 40 to 50 in good health and CMV-seronegative. Sequencing used PBMCs. The DNA of the CDR3 is TGCGCCAGCAGCTTTACCCTGACAGGGAGCTCCTACAATGAGCAGTTCTTC. This codes for CASSFTLTGSSYNEQFF. The full variable domain, completed using reference TRBV5-1 and TRBJ2-1, is KAGVTQTPRYLIKTRGQQVTLSCSPISGHRSVSWYQQTPGQGLQFLFEYFSETQRNKGNFPGRFSGRQFSNSRSEMNVSTLELGDSALYLCASSFTLTGSSYNEQFFGPGTRLTVL.